This T cell receptor (beta chain) emerged from a study of T cell repertoires in cytomegalovirus infection. For the study at large: The authors used CMV epitopes that were HLA-C-restricted (recently identified) and HLA-B-restricted (well studied). It can be stated that public TCR beta signatures indicated CMV infection as well as a matching HLA type.

Regarding this clonotype: Its antigen is as yet unknown.

Regarding the study as a whole: CMV-specific TCR beta clonotypes restricted by HLA-C were the ones dominating the ex vivo response.

TCRdb redid the calling of the reads with MiXCR, one entry per CDR3 protein. The table has roughly 500,000 distinct CDR3 sequences, 40% to 50% seen once. This TCR was recovered from a human donor in good health (CMV status not recorded). Some clones in this sample may be carry-over from other donors' samples. The sample here was cultured PBMCs, taken from culture after CMV antigen stimulation.

The CDR3 loop is CASSVSGTLSYEQYF. In DNA form, the CDR3 reads TGTGCCAGCAGCGTCTCCGGGACACTCTCCTACGAGCAGTACTTC. This chain uses TRBV9 with TRBJ2-7; a weak D match, TRBD1 (6 bases). CDR1 is SGDLS and CDR2 is YYNGEE in the germline V gene. V was shortened by 2 bases and J by 0 bases, with 12 bases between the two germline ends. The CDR3 is made up of 15 amino acids.